These T cell receptor beta chains were read from a single sample in a study of graft-versus-host responses after intestinal transplantation. TCRdb's copy holds only in-frame clones and misses some; the assay was immunoSEQ multiplex PCR. The table includes some 70,000 clones, approximately 92% detected once. Sequencing used bone marrow, obtained 700 to 850 days after intestinal transplantation. The source is a human patient who received an intestinal transplant, so some T cells may come from the graft donor. Both conserved end residues are part of each CDR3. A D gene is named only where the DNA matches it firmly. A clone size is listed for some rows: how often the clone was seen (once, few, many), or a class if it is expanded.

abundance	j_gene	d_gene	v_gene	CDR3nt	CDR3aa
.	TRBJ2-3	.	TRBV6-5	TGTGCCAGCCAGAGGGGGGGGGACCCTCTGCAGTATTTT	CASQRGGDPLQYF
.	TRBJ2-3	TRBD2	TRBV29-1	TGCAGCGTTGATTCGGCGGGAGGTGGACCAGATACGCAGTATTTT	CSVDSAGGGPDTQYF
.	TRBJ2-7	TRBD2	TRBV5-1	TGCGCCAGCAGCTTCCGGGGGGATGCCTACGAGCAGTACTTC	CASSFRGDAYEQYF
.	TRBJ1-2	.	TRBV27	TGTGCCAGCAGTCGTCTGGACGACTATGGCTACACCTTC	CASSRLDDYGYTF
.	TRBJ1-4	TRBD1	TRBV5-4	TGTGCCAGCAGCCCGACAGGGGACTTCGCTAATGAAAAACTGTTTTTT	CASSPTGDFANEKLFF
.	TRBJ1-5	.	TRBV6-5	TGTGCCAGCAGTTACGGCGTCGGAAACAATCAGCCCCAGCATTTT	CASSYGVGNNQPQHF
.	TRBJ1-2	.	TRBV30	TGTGCCTGGAGTGTACCCTATGGCTACACCTTC	CAWSVPYGYTF
.	TRBJ2-3	TRBD1	TRBV6-1	TGTGCCAGCAGTGAGGGTCCGGGACAGGGGACAGATACGCAGTATTTT	CASSEGPGQGTDTQYF
.	TRBJ1-3	.	TRBV6-5	TGTGCCAGCAGTTACTCGGGACTGTTCTCTGGAAACACCATATATTTT	CASSYSGLFSGNTIYF
.	TRBJ2-7	.	TRBV6-5	TGTGCCAGCAGTTACGATCTAGAGCAGTACTTC	CASSYDLEQYF
.	TRBJ2-3	.	TRBV7-2	TGTGCCAGCAGCTTAGTAGCGGATACGCAGTATTTT	CASSLVADTQYF
.	TRBJ1-4	.	TRBV30	TGTGCCTGGGACAGAAGGTTAGGAAAACTGTTTTTT	CAWDRRLGKLFF
.	TRBJ2-4	TRBD1	TRBV23-1	TGCGCCAGCAGTCAGGTCGACAGGGCCGACAAAAACATTCAGTACTTC	CASSQVDRADKNIQYF
.	TRBJ1-2	.	TRBV5-1	TGCGCCAGCAGCTTGGGCAGTCAGGGCGATGGCTACACCTTC	CASSLGSQGDGYTF
.	TRBJ2-7	.	TRBV7-6	TGTGCCAGCAGCTTAGAAGCAGGGGTAACGGACGAGCAGTACTTC	CASSLEAGVTDEQYF
.	TRBJ2-7	TRBD2	TRBV7-2	TGTGCCAGCAGCCCCACTAGCGGGGGGCTCCGATCCTACGAGCAGTACTTC	CASSPTSGGLRSYEQYF
.	TRBJ2-7	.	TRBV27	TGTGCCAGCAGTTTTGCACTGGAGTACGAGCAGTACTTC	CASSFALEYEQYF
.	TRBJ1-1	.	TRBV4-2	TGTGCCAGCAGCCAAGCGGGGGCCACTGAAGCTTTCTTT	CASSQAGATEAFF
.	TRBJ1-2	TRBD1	TRBV30	TGTGCCTGGAGGGGACCGGGACAGGGTAATGGCTACACCTTC	CAWRGPGQGNGYTF
.	TRBJ1-1	.	TRBV4-1	TGCGCCAGCAGCCTTTCAAGGGGAGCGGGCACTGAAGCTTTCTTT	CASSLSRGAGTEAFF
.	TRBJ2-5	TRBD1	TRBV11-3	TGTGCCAGCGCTCCAGGGGGCGCGGAGACCCAGTACTTC	CASAPGGAETQYF
.	TRBJ2-1	.	TRBV6-1	TGTGCCAGCAGGAGGGATTACTCCTACAATGAGCAGTTCTTC	CASRRDYSYNEQFF
.	TRBJ2-1	TRBD2	TRBV9	TGTGCCAGCAGCGCTAGCGGATACAATGAGCAGTTCTTC	CASSASGYNEQFF
.	TRBJ2-4	TRBD2	TRBV9	TGTGCCAGCAGCGTGGAAGCGGGGGGGCCGGGCATTCAGTACTTC	CASSVEAGGPGIQYF
.	TRBJ1-6	.	TRBV5-1	TGCGCCAGCAGCTTGGTAGGAGGGGCGGGAAATAATTCACCCCTCCACTTT	CASSLVGGAGNNSPLHF
.	TRBJ2-7	.	TRBV18	TGTGCCAGCTCACCACCCGATCTCTACGAGCAGTACTTC	CASSPPDLYEQYF
once	TRBJ2-1	TRBD2	TRBV6-5	TGTGCCAGCAGTTGGGGACTAGCGGGGAATGAGCAGTTCTTC	CASSWGLAGNEQFF
.	TRBJ1-5	.	TRBV10-2	TGCGCCAGCAGTGAAGTAGGAGATTATAGCAATCAGCCCCAGCATTTT	CASSEVGDYSNQPQHF
once	TRBJ2-1	.	TRBV5-1	TGCGCCAGCAGCTTCTACAATGAGCAGTTCTTC	CASSFYNEQFF
.	TRBJ2-5	.	TRBV7-6	TGTGCCAGCAGCTTCCGGGGTTGGGAGACCCAGTACTTC	CASSFRGWETQYF
.	TRBJ2-1	.	TRBV11-2	TGTGCCAGCAGCCTGGGACTCAATAACAATGAGCAGTTCTTC	CASSLGLNNNEQFF
.	TRBJ1-2	.	TRBV7-9	TGTGCCAGCAGCTTAAATCGGAACTATGGCTACACCTTC	CASSLNRNYGYTF
.	TRBJ2-2	TRBD2	TRBV30	TGTGCCTGGAGTCTGACTAGCGGGCACACCGGGGAGCTGTTTTTT	CAWSLTSGHTGELFF
.	TRBJ1-2	.	TRBV28	TGTGCCGTAAGAAGGAACTATGGCTACACCTTC	CAVRRNYGYTF
.	TRBJ2-5	TRBD1	TRBV7-6	TGTGCCAGCAGCCTAGCCAGGGGGCAGGAAGAGACCCAGTACTTC	CASSLARGQEETQYF
few	TRBJ1-1	.	TRBV19	TGTGCCAGTAGTATACAGGGGTGGGCCACTGAAGCTTTCTTT	CASSIQGWATEAFF
.	TRBJ2-7	.	TRBV7-2	TGTGCCAGCAGCCCAACTACCACTAGCCTCTACGAGCAGTACTTC	CASSPTTTSLYEQYF
.	TRBJ1-1	.	TRBV20-1	TGCAGTGGCGGGGAGGAGGTTTCGGCTTTCTTT	CSGGEEVSAFF
.	TRBJ2-1	.	TRBV7-6	TGTGCCAGCAGCTCCCCCCTGGCTAGCGATCCGCGGCAGTTCTTC	CASSSPLASDPRQFF
.	TRBJ2-5	TRBD2	TRBV10-3	TGTGCCATCAGGGGGGGGGAGCGGGAGACCCAGTACTTC	CAIRGGERETQYF
.	TRBJ1-2	TRBD1	TRBV29-1	TGCAGCGTGGACGGGACAGCCGACTATGGCTACACCTTC	CSVDGTADYGYTF
.	TRBJ1-2	.	TRBV6-5	TGTGCCAGCAGTCAGACTCCCTATGGCTACACCTTC	CASSQTPYGYTF
once	TRBJ1-4	TRBD1	TRBV28	TGTGCCACAGGACCGACAGGGACTAATGAAAAACTGTTTTTT	CATGPTGTNEKLFF
.	TRBJ1-5	TRBD1	TRBV9	TGTGCCAGCAGCGTAGGAACAGGGGGCAATCAGCCCCAGCATTTT	CASSVGTGGNQPQHF
once	TRBJ2-6	.	TRBV5-4	TGTGCCAGCAGCCTTCCTGTGTCTGGGGCCAACGTCCTGACTTTC	CASSLPVSGANVLTF
.	TRBJ2-1	TRBD2	TRBV5-1	TGCGCCAGCAGCCCCTGGGCTAGCGGAAAATACAATGAGCAGTTCTTC	CASSPWASGKYNEQFF
.	TRBJ2-3	.	TRBV5-1	TGCGCCAGCAGCTCGTCCGGTGCAACGGGTACGCAGTATTTT	CASSSSGATGTQYF
.	TRBJ2-7	TRBD2	TRBV4-1	TGCGCCAGCAGCCAAGATCACGGGGGAGGGAACTACGAGCAGTACTTC	CASSQDHGGGNYEQYF